Sequencing of this T cell receptor beta chain was carried out in a study of blood T cell repertoires in COVID-19. Across the whole study: Specimens from acute and convalescent COVID-19 originated in the United States, Italy and Spain.

The method was immunoSEQ multiplex PCR; TCRdb's version includes in-frame clones alone and lacks a portion of them. The table includes around 120,000 clones, roughly 90% detected once. Patients from Seattle were sampled longitudinally, starting during active infection. This sequence was found in a man in his sixties with COVID-19, enrolled during active disease. Source material: peripheral blood.

The CDR3 nucleotides are TGTGCCAGCTCACCACGGTCGGGAGGAGGGGACAATGAGCAGTTCTTC. Translating it yields CASSPRSGGGDNEQFF. The chain uses TRBV18 and TRBJ2-1; 7 nucleotides agree with TRBD2. The germline CDR1 and CDR2 sequences are KGHSH and LQKENI. The J segment lost 5 bases and the V segment lost 1 base, leaving 8 bases of the junction unmatched. This CDR3 contains 16 residues.